The following is a TCR beta chain sequence with its context. This specimen comes from a study of blood T cell repertoires in COVID-19. Study information: Sample material is recorded as cDNA or gDNA derived from T cells, B-cell-depleted T cells, or PBMCs.

Profiled with immunoSEQ multiplex PCR; TCRdb holds only in-frame clones, not every one. The data contain just over 250,000 clones, 88% of them singletons. The source is a man in his 60s who had recovered from COVID-19. Sequenced input: peripheral blood.

The DNA for the CDR3 is TGTGCCAGCACCGAGGTCGGGGGGCGCCTCAGGACCCAGTACTTC. Its translation: CASTEVGGRLRTQYF. The chain has TRBV6-5 and TRBJ2-5, with TRBD2 as a possible D gene (7 bases). Germline lookup yields CDR1 MNHEY and CDR2 SVGAGI. Trimming took 7 bases from V and 7 from J, leaving 22 bases between them. CDR3 length: 15 amino acids.